This TCR beta chain was observed in a study of shared clonotypes between healthy human individuals. Study-level information: The plates for each donor numbered three CD4 naive, three CD4 memory, two CD8 naive and one CD8 memory. Notes on the study in general: Rarefaction curves obtained for sorted subsets showed sequencing incomplete despite large depth. Tissue TCR repertoires likely differ from these blood-only repertoires.

With respect to this clone: The antigen remains undetermined.

Germline CDR1 and CDR2: MRHNA and SNTAGT. The CDR3 length is 13 residues. Trimming cost V 3 bases and J 10 bases; bases outside gene matches: 6. Each sorted subset replicate got 200 ng genomic DNA, around 29,000 genomes. This table comes from immunoSEQ multiplex PCR, and its TCRdb copy is limited to in-frame clones, with some not included. The sample has some 500,000 clones, 95% to 96% seen once. Sequences were obtained from naive CD4+ T cells sorted from blood. Subset here: CD45RA+ positively selected. The chain recombines TRBV6-4 with TRBJ2-1; TRBD1 matches at 7 bases. This TCR derives from a woman aged 25 to 39 in good health. CDR3 protein: CASSEQGMREQFF. In nucleotides, the CDR3 is TGTGCCAGCAGTGAACAGGGGATGCGCGAGCAGTTCTTC.